A single sample gave rise to the 31 T cell receptor beta chains below, sequenced in a study of T cells after yellow fever vaccination. TCRdb re-derived calls from the 5' RACE reads in MiXCR, one entry per CDR3 protein. The sample yields about 580,000 distinct CDR3 sequences, around a sixth seen once. Sequenced material: PBMCs, taken 5 days after the first yellow fever vaccination. These receptors were collected from a man younger than 30 who received the YFV17D yellow fever vaccine.

This chain joins TRBV7-3 and TRBJ2-1, with 7 bases matching TRBD1. CDR1 SGHTA and CDR2 FQGTGA come from the germline V gene. Trimming took 5 bases from V and 1 from J; bases not matched to a gene: 5. This CDR3 has 15 amino acids. In DNA, the CDR3 is TGTGCCAGCAGCCGTCCGGGACAGTCCTACAATGAGCAGTTCTTC. This encodes CASSRPGQSYNEQFF.

V gene TRBV6-2 or TRBV6-3 combines with J gene TRBJ2-5; 9 bases are shared with TRBD2. The germline gives CDR1 MNHEY, CDR2 SVGEGT. V lost 2 bases to trimming and J lost 4 bases; unmatched junction nucleotides: 5. The CDR3 contains 15 residues. CDR3 nucleotide sequence: TGTGCCAGCAGTTACAATCTAGCGGGGAGAGAGACCCAGTACTTC. Its translation: CASSYNLAGRETQYF.

This clonotype has more than one count but fewer than ten. The rearrangement links TRBV7-2 to TRBJ1-4; D is ambiguous. Trimming took 3 bases from V and 2 from J, leaving 7 bases between them. This CDR3 has 14 amino acids. Germline V gives CDR1 SGHTA, CDR2 FQGNSA. CDR3: CASSFGVTNEKLFF. The CDR3 DNA reads TGTGCCAGCAGCTTCGGGGTCACTAATGAAAAACTGTTTTTT.

The chain employs TRBV7-9 and TRBJ1-1; D is unresolved. The CDR3 runs to 15 residues. Deletions cut 1 base from V and 1 base from J, with 10 bases between. The germline V gene encodes CDR1 SEHNR and CDR2 FQNEAQ (reference sequence). CDR3 sequence: CASSLVVGPNTEAFF. The CDR3 nucleotides read TGTGCCAGCAGCTTAGTGGTCGGACCGAACACTGAAGCTTTCTTT.

V is TRBV11-2 and J is TRBJ2-1; TRBD2 agrees at 7 bases. The V gene's germline CDR1 is SGHAT and CDR2 FQNNGV. The ends lost 1 base at V and 10 bases at J; junction bases unmatched: 7. The CDR3 is made up of 14 amino acids. CDR3 region: CASSLGPRGEEQFF. CDR3 DNA: TGTGCCAGCAGCTTAGGTCCTCGGGGGGAGGAGCAGTTCTTC.

This clonotype was picked up many times. Here the CDR3 reads CSVDGIAGLAGNEQFF. The CDR3 DNA follows: TGCAGCGTTGATGGGATCGCGGGACTAGCGGGCAATGAGCAGTTCTTC. The J gene is TRBJ2-1, the V gene TRBV29-1; TRBD2 matches at 12 bases. CDR3 length: 16 amino acids. V was pared by 3 bases and J by 6 bases, with 9 bases of the junction left unmatched. The germline V gene has CDR1 SQVTM and CDR2 ANQGSEA.

This clonotype came up a few times. The chain combines TRBV5-1 with TRBJ2-7; 9 nucleotides agree with TRBD1. This CDR3 region has 16 residues. The germline V gene has CDR1 SGHRS and CDR2 YFSETQ. The J segment lost 7 bases and the V segment lost 0 bases, leaving 11 bases of the junction unmatched. The DNA for the CDR3 is TGCGCCAGCAGCTTGGGGCGGACAGGGGTATCGAAAGAGCAGTACTTC. Translating it yields CASSLGRTGVSKEQYF.

The chain employs TRBV6-5 and TRBJ2-6; 8 nucleotides line up with TRBD1. CDR1 is MNHEY and CDR2 is SVGAGI in the germline V gene. J gave up 1 base and V 5 bases, and 7 bases lay outside the gene matches. The CDR3 spans 17 residues. The CDR3 DNA sequence: TGTGCCAGCAGTAACCTGGACAGGGCGTCTGGGGCCAACGTCCTGACTTTC. Its translation is CASSNLDRASGANVLTF.

This clonotype appeared a few times. The rearrangement joins TRBV10-3 to TRBJ2-5, with D tentatively TRBD1 or TRBD2 (6 bases each). Trimming removed 2 bases from V and 4 bases from J, with 11 bases in between. The germline V gene has CDR1 ENHRY and CDR2 SYGVKD. The CDR3 is 14 residues long. CDR3 sequence: CAISETGAGETQYF. In nucleotides, the CDR3 is TGTGCCATCAGTGAGACGGGGGCGGGAGAGACCCAGTACTTC.

This clonotype was detected only once. The rearrangement uses TRBV20-1 and TRBJ1-2, with a possible D match to TRBD1 (6 bases). Trimming stripped 5 bases from V and 4 bases from J, with 14 bases between. Germline CDR1 is DFQATT and CDR2 is SNEGSKA (reference sequence). The CDR3 loop spans 13 amino acids. The CDR3 sequence: CSARRGLGYGYTF. Here the CDR3 DNA reads TGCAGTGCTCGACGGGGGCTGGGCTATGGCTACACCTTC.

The chain carries TRBV28 and TRBJ1-4; the D is unclear. Trimming pared 5 bases from V and 4 bases from J, leaving 11 bases between. The germline V gene encodes CDR1 MDHEN and CDR2 SYDVKM. CDR3 size: 14 residues. This CDR3 reads CASSPAPNNEKLFF. CDR3 DNA: TGTGCCAGCAGTCCGGCACCAAATAATGAAAAACTGTTTTTT.

The V call is TRBV20-1, the J call TRBJ2-7; tentative D call: TRBD2 (6 bases). The ends were cut back, 7 bases at V and 0 bases at J, with 10 bases in the middle. Germline V gene data show CDR1 as DFQATT and CDR2 as SNEGSKA (reference sequence). CDR3 length: 12 amino acids. CDR3 coding DNA: TGCAGTGGGGGGGTAAGCTCCTACGAGCAGTACTTC. This translates into CSGGVSSYEQYF.

This clonotype was seen a few times. The V and J genes are TRBV6-1 and TRBJ2-1; D may be TRBD1 (6 bases). Per germline, CDR1 MNHNS and CDR2 SASEGT. Trimming removed 8 bases from V and 2 bases from J, with 16 bases in between. The CDR3 spans 15 residues. CDR3 bases: TGTGCCAGCTCCTCCGTCAGGGGCCCCTACAATGAGCAGTTCTTC. The encoded protein is CASSSVRGPYNEQFF.

V usage is TRBV4-2 and J usage is TRBJ2-6, with a weak D call TRBD2 (6 bases). Trimming pared 4 bases from V and 8 bases from J, leaving 15 bases between. CDR1 is LGHNA, CDR2 YNFKEQ, per germline. CDR3 length: 15 residues. The CDR3 spells CASSLYRGRPNVLTF. CDR3 sequence (DNA): TGTGCCAGCAGCCTTTACAGAGGGAGGCCCAACGTCCTGACTTTC.

The chain recombines TRBV9 with TRBJ1-1; D perhaps matches TRBD1 (5 bases). CDR1 is SGDLS, CDR2 YYNGEE, per germline. The CDR3 sequence is 14 residues long. V was shortened by 2 bases and J by 2 bases, with 10 bases between the two germline ends. CDR3 coding DNA: TGTGCCAGCAGCGTGGGGCAATCAAACACTGAAGCTTTCTTT. Protein sequence: CASSVGQSNTEAFF.

The chain employs TRBV6-2 or TRBV6-3 and TRBJ1-4, with D possibly matching TRBD1 (5 bases). Germline CDR1 is MNHEY and CDR2 is SVGEGT. V lost 4 bases, J lost 4 bases, and 19 bases lay in between. This CDR3 comprises 17 residues. The chain's CDR3 is CASSWLLGTADNEKLFF. CDR3 sequence (DNA): TGTGCCAGCAGTTGGTTGCTGGGGACCGCTGATAATGAAAAACTGTTTTTT.

This clonotype has more than one count but fewer than ten. The V and J genes are TRBV4-3 and TRBJ2-7, with 9 bases aligning to TRBD1. The germline V gene has CDR1 LGHNA and CDR2 YSLEER. V gave up 0 bases and J gave up 5 bases; unmatched junction bases: 11. The CDR3 consists of 17 residues. This chain's CDR3 is CASSQDHPTGGTDEQYF. CDR3 nucleotide sequence: TGCGCCAGCAGCCAAGATCATCCCACAGGGGGCACAGACGAGCAGTACTTC.

This clonotype was counted only a few times. The chain employs TRBV27 and TRBJ2-7; D is uncertain. The germline gives CDR1 MNHEY, CDR2 SMNVEV (reference sequence). V was clipped by 4 bases and J by 0 bases, with 10 bases between them. CDR3 length: 14 amino acids. CDR3 in DNA: TGTGCCAGCAGTTCCAGACAAAGCTCCTACGAGCAGTACGTC. Encoded protein: CASSSRQSSYEQYV.

This clonotype was detected a few times. This chain joins TRBV12-3 or TRBV12-4 and TRBJ2-5; possible D gene TRBD2, 5 bases. Trimming removed 5 bases at V and 2 bases at J, with 15 bases between. This CDR3 is built from 15 residues. CDR3 nucleotides: TGTGCCAGCAGTCCTAGAGTCCGGGGTCAAGAGACCCAGTACTTC. Protein: CASSPRVRGQETQYF.

This clonotype occurred many times. V usage is TRBV12-3 or TRBV12-4 and J usage is TRBJ2-2; D is unclear. The CDR3 covers 14 residues. The germline V and J ends were trimmed by 3 bases and 7 bases, with 12 bases remaining between them. CDR3 in amino acids: CASSFSRRDGELFF. The CDR3 coding sequence is TGTGCCAGCAGTTTCTCGCGGCGAGACGGGGAGCTGTTTTTT.

The sample holds a few counts of this clonotype. Written as DNA, the CDR3 is TGCAGTGCTAGAGTTTCAGGGGGTTTCGAGCAGTACGTC. Translated: CSARVSGGFEQYV. The chain uses TRBV20-1 and TRBJ2-7; TRBD1 matches at 7 bases. Trimming at V came to 1 base and at J to 6 bases, leaving 6 bases not matched to a gene. The CDR3 is made up of 13 amino acids. The germline V gene encodes CDR1 DFQATT and CDR2 SNEGSKA (reference sequence).

In its sample, this clonotype was seen a few times. The chain couples TRBV5-1 to TRBJ1-1, with a possible D match to TRBD1 (6 bases). Trimming left V 4 bases short and J 7 bases short, with 20 bases between. This CDR3 is 15 amino acids long. The germline V gene has CDR1 SGHRS and CDR2 YFSETQ. The CDR3 loop reads CASSRGGGPSDEAFF. In DNA, the CDR3 is TGCGCCAGCAGCCGAGGGGGGGGCCCGAGTGATGAAGCTTTCTTT.

This clonotype was detected ten times or more. The rearrangement uses TRBV12-3 or TRBV12-4 and TRBJ2-7, with TRBD1 matching 11 bases. The CDR3 loop spans 15 amino acids. Losses at the gene ends were 6 bases for V and 0 bases for J; bases not matched to a gene: 4. The CDR3 DNA reads as TGTGCCAGCAGCTCCGGGACAGGGGGCTCCTACGAGCAGTACTTC. Translated: CASSSGTGGSYEQYF.

The chain couples TRBV20-1 to TRBJ1-6, with D unresolved. The V end lost 1 base, the J end lost 5 bases, and 9 bases lay between the germline ends. Germline V lookup: CDR1 DFQATT, CDR2 SNEGSKA (reference sequence). CDR3 length equals 14 residues. CDR3 bases: TGCAGTGCTAGAGTACTTCGGGATAATTCACCCCTCCACTTT. Protein product: CSARVLRDNSPLHF.

The chain is built from TRBV20-1 and TRBJ1-1; D is undetermined. The CDR3 runs to 14 residues. CDR1 DFQATT and CDR2 SNEGSKA come from the germline V gene (reference sequence). The V gene lost 2 bases and the J gene lost 1 base, with 11 bases spanning the gap. This chain's CDR3 is CSARPRATNTEAFF. The CDR3 bases are TGCAGTGCTAGACCCCGGGCGACGAACACTGAAGCTTTCTTT.

The V and J genes are TRBV20-1 and TRBJ2-3; 10 bases map to TRBD1. With 3 bases clipped from V and 5 bases from J, the junction kept 8 bases outside the gene matches. CDR3 length: 15 amino acids. Germline CDR1 reads DFQATT; CDR2 reads SNEGSKA (reference sequence). The CDR3 loop is CSASFRDRGGDTQYF. In DNA form, the CDR3 reads TGCAGTGCTAGCTTCCGGGACAGGGGAGGAGATACGCAGTATTTT.

This clonotype came up a few times. The gene calls are TRBV2 and TRBJ2-1; no definite D call. This CDR3 has 13 amino acids. Trimming cost V 5 bases and J 12 bases, with 17 bases left between them. Germline assignment: CDR1 SNHLY and CDR2 FYNNEI. CDR3 sequence (DNA): TGTGCCAGCAGTAACAATAAGCCGCGTGGGCAGTTCTTC. It is translated as CASSNNKPRGQFF. Together with reference TRBV2 and TRBJ2-1, the CDR3 gives the full variable domain: EPEVTQTPSHQVTQMGQEVILRCVPISNHLYFYWYRQILGQKVEFLVSFYNNEISEKSEIFDDQFSVERPDGSNFTLKIRSTKLEDSAMYFCASSNNKPRGQFFGPGTRLTVL.

This rearrangement joins TRBV16 to TRBJ1-4; no clear D gene. Germline loops: CDR1 KGHSY, CDR2 FQNENV. The CDR3 is made up of 15 amino acids. V shed 1 base and J shed 4 bases, with 10 bases lying between them. The CDR3 loop reads CASSQFVTLNEKLFF. The CDR3, as DNA: TGTGCCAGCAGCCAATTCGTAACCCTTAATGAAAAACTGTTTTTT.

The table lists this clonotype with a few counts. The genes are TRBV5-4 and TRBJ2-5; 9 bases match TRBD1. Germline values: CDR1 SGHNT, CDR2 YYREEE (reference sequence). V gave up 7 bases and J gave up 4 bases; unmatched junction bases: 5. This CDR3 has 13 amino acids. The CDR3 nucleotides read TGTGCCAGCTCCGGGACAGGGACAGAGACCCAGTACTTC. It is translated as CASSGTGTETQYF.

This clonotype appeared a few times. The chain joins TRBV5-1 to TRBJ2-7; D may be TRBD2 (7 bases). CDR3 size: 16 residues. V was shortened by 3 bases and J by 2 bases, with 18 bases between the two germline ends. Germline CDR1 SGHRS, CDR2 YFSETQ. The CDR3 loop reads CASSWASGGFAYEQYF. CDR3 sequence (DNA): TGCGCCAGCAGCTGGGCGTCGGGGGGCTTTGCCTACGAGCAGTACTTC.

The gene calls are TRBV4-3 and TRBJ2-7, with TRBD1 matching over 7 bases. V trimming: 5 bases; J trimming: 2 bases; junction bases outside the gene matches: 9. This CDR3 contains 15 residues. The germline CDR1 and CDR2 sequences are LGHNA and YSLEER. The CDR3 region has the DNA TGCGCCAGCAGCGTAGGGGTTACAGGGGCCTACGAGCAGTACTTC. Its protein is CASSVGVTGAYEQYF.